These 23 T cell receptor beta chains share one sample of origin, sequenced in a study of blood T cell repertoires in COVID-19. Method: immunoSEQ multiplex PCR; TCRdb's copy keeps in-frame clones and lacks some. Of approximately 350,000 clones listed, about nine tenths are singletons. Material: peripheral blood. These receptor sequences come from an older woman with COVID-19, enrolled during active disease.

Only one count was recorded for this clone. The chain employs TRBV29-1 and TRBJ2-7, with TRBD1 matching over 7 bases. J lost 0 bases, V lost 6 bases, and 5 bases had no gene match. CDR1 and CDR2 (germline): SQVTM, ANQGSEA. The CDR3 extends over 13 amino acids. The CDR3 sequence is CSVLGQTSYEQYF. The CDR3 nucleotides are TGCAGCGTCCTGGGACAGACCTCCTACGAGCAGTACTTC.

This chain links TRBV18 with TRBJ1-2, with 10 bases fitting TRBD1. V gave up 2 bases and J gave up 5 bases; unmatched junction bases: 8. CDR3 length: 16 amino acids. Looked up from germline, CDR1 is KGHSH and CDR2 is LQKENI. CDR3 bases: TGTGCCAGCTCACCAGGACAGGGGGGACAAGGGTATGGCTACACCTTC. The encoded protein is CASSPGQGGQGYGYTF.

V and J are TRBV7-2 and TRBJ2-1; D might be TRBD1 (6 bases). This CDR3 is built from 12 residues. V gave up 4 bases and J gave up 9 bases, with 10 bases separating them. Per the germline V gene, CDR1 is SGHTA and CDR2 is FQGNSA. As DNA, the CDR3 is TGTGCCAGCAGCTCCCAGGGGAGTGAGCAGTTCTTC. Translated, it gives CASSSQGSEQFF.

This chain uses TRBV19 with TRBJ1-5, with D possibly matching TRBD1 (5 bases). V was pared by 5 bases and J by 11 bases, with 16 bases between. The germline gives CDR1 LNHDA, CDR2 SQIVND (reference sequence). The CDR3 sequence is 13 residues long. CDR3 bases: TGTGCCAGTAGTCACGCGACAGTCCCGACCCAGCATTTT. Its translation: CASSHATVPTQHF.

This clone has just one count. V usage is TRBV6-4 and J usage is TRBJ1-5; perhaps TRBD1 as D (5 bases). With 7 bases removed from V and 2 bases from J, the gap between germline ends came to 15 bases. CDR1 MRHNA and CDR2 SNTAGT come from the germline V gene. The CDR3 is 15 residues long. The CDR3 DNA is TGTGCCAGCATTGGGACTCCTTGGGGCAATCAGCCCCAGCATTTT. This encodes CASIGTPWGNQPQHF.

The chain couples TRBV5-6 to TRBJ1-1; TRBD1 agrees at 9 bases. Germline CDR1 SGHDT, CDR2 YYEEEE. Trimming removed 5 bases from V and 1 base from J; junction bases left unmatched: 6. The CDR3 totals 15 residues. The CDR3 DNA sequence: TGTGCCAGCAGTCCCGGGACAGGGAGGAACACTGAAGCTTTCTTT. Translating it yields CASSPGTGRNTEAFF.

The chain joins TRBV5-1 to TRBJ1-1; unclear D gene. V was clipped by 4 bases and J by 3 bases, with 10 bases between them. The CDR3 runs 13 residues. Germline CDR1 reads SGHRS; CDR2 reads YFSETQ. This chain's CDR3 is CASSRTSDTEAFF. In nucleotides, the CDR3 is TGCGCCAGCAGCCGTACGTCGGACACTGAAGCTTTCTTT.

The chain has TRBV28 and TRBJ2-3; TRBD2 might be the D (5 bases). V was cut by 3 bases and J by 2 bases, with 9 bases left in between. Germline-derived CDR1 and CDR2 are MDHEN and SYDVKM. This CDR3 is built from 14 residues. CDR3 coding DNA: TGTGCCAGCAGTTTGAGCGGCCTCACAGATACGCAGTATTTT. This gives the protein CASSLSGLTDTQYF. Using reference TRBV28 and TRBJ2-3 for the parts outside the CDR3, the full variable domain is DVKVTQSSRYLVKRTGEKVFLECVQDMDHENMFWYRQDPGLGLRLIYFSYDVKMKEKGDIPEGYSVSREKKERFSLILESASTNQTSMYLCASSLSGLTDTQYFGPGTRLTVL.

The rearrangement uses TRBV27 and TRBJ1-2, with 8 bases identical to TRBD1. The CDR3 contains 15 residues. V lost 4 bases, J lost 7 bases, and 11 bases stayed unmatched. Looked up from germline, CDR1 is MNHEY and CDR2 is SMNVEV (reference sequence). The CDR3 bases are TGTGCCAGCAGTTCACGCTCGACAGGGGAGAGTGGCTACACCTTC. Protein product: CASSSRSTGESGYTF.

The J gene is TRBJ2-7, the V gene TRBV7-9, with D unclear. V lost 2 bases and J lost 4, with 6 bases in between. The CDR3 extends over 12 amino acids. Germline CDR1 reads SEHNR; CDR2 reads FQNEAQ (reference sequence). The CDR3 loop reads CASSLIGYEQYF. The CDR3 DNA reads as TGTGCCAGCAGCTTAATCGGGTACGAGCAGTACTTC.

J is TRBJ2-7 and V is TRBV9, with 10 positions matching TRBD1. The length of the CDR3 is 14 residues. V lost 4 bases and J lost 4; bases outside the gene matches: 5. Germline CDR1 SGDLS, CDR2 YYNGEE. CDR3 loop: CASSPGTGVYEQYF. DNA for the CDR3: TGTGCCAGCAGCCCCGGGACAGGGGTTTACGAGCAGTACTTC.

This clone was seen only once. The chain couples TRBV10-3 to TRBJ1-2; TRBD1 matches 11 bases. There are 16 residues in the CDR3. Germline CDR1 is ENHRY and CDR2 is SYGVKD. V lost 3 bases to trimming and J lost 7 bases; unmatched junction nucleotides: 10. CDR3 loop: CAISDTGTGGSRGYTF. CDR3 DNA: TGTGCCATCAGTGACACCGGGACAGGGGGTTCTCGTGGCTACACCTTC.

This chain links TRBV11-1 with TRBJ2-5; D unclear. The CDR3 has 12 amino acids. The V end was cut by 4 bases, the J end by 0 bases, with 3 bases between. Germline lookup yields CDR1 SGHAT and CDR2 FQDESV (reference sequence). CDR3 DNA sequence: TGTGCCAGCAGCTCGTACCAAGAGACCCAGTACTTC. Amino acid sequence: CASSSYQETQYF.

The V call is TRBV27, the J call TRBJ2-5; D is possibly TRBD2 (6 bases). The CDR3 totals 14 residues. Trimming shortened V by 3 bases and J by 2 bases, and 10 bases separated the two germline ends. Germline CDR1 is MNHEY and CDR2 is SMNVEV (reference sequence). The CDR3 spells CASSLSGGQETQYF. The CDR3 bases are TGTGCCAGCAGTTTGTCCGGGGGACAAGAGACCCAGTACTTC.

The J gene is TRBJ2-2, the V gene TRBV24-1; D possibly corresponds to TRBD1 (7 bases). CDR3 length: 15 residues. V lost 12 bases and J 1 base, leaving 17 bases between the germline ends. Looked up from germline, CDR1 is KGHDR and CDR2 is SFDVKD. The DNA for the CDR3 is TGTGCCGTACGTGCGGGACAGAAGAACACCGGGGAGCTGTTTTTT. This codes for CAVRAGQKNTGELFF.

This chain links TRBV25-1 with TRBJ1-1; no definite D call. The CDR3 extends over 11 amino acids. V lost 6 bases, J lost 8 bases, and 10 bases lay in between. Germline V gives CDR1 MGHDK, CDR2 SYGVNS. The CDR3 DNA reads TGTGCCAGCAGCGCCTTTGAGGAAGCTTTCTTT. As protein: CASSAFEEAFF.

This chain connects TRBV19 to TRBJ1-5, with 7 bases fitting TRBD1. Germline V gene data show CDR1 as LNHDA and CDR2 as SQIVND (reference sequence). This CDR3 has 13 amino acids. The V segment lost 4 bases and the J segment 7 bases; nucleotides outside the gene matches: 4. CDR3 DNA sequence: TGTGCCAGTAGTACAGGGGGTTGGCAGCCCCAGCATTTT. This gives the protein CASSTGGWQPQHF.

As to this clone: Within the sample, other DNA sequences also encode this same CDR3. This sequence joins TRBV5-1 and TRBJ1-3; tentative D call: TRBD1 (6 bases). V was cut by 2 bases and J by 4 bases, with 10 bases left in between. Per the germline V gene, CDR1 is SGHRS and CDR2 is YFSETQ. This CDR3 is 14 amino acids long. CDR3 sequence (DNA): TGCGCCAGCAGCTTTGGGGGCGCCGGAAACACCATATATTTT. Translating gives CASSFGGAGNTIYF.

The rearrangement links TRBV7-2 to TRBJ1-1; D is unclear. The length of the CDR3 is 12 residues. Deletions cut 1 base from V and 9 bases from J, with 9 bases between. The germline V gene has CDR1 SGHTA and CDR2 FQGNSA. DNA for the CDR3: TGTGCCAGCAGCTTAGGGCCACTAAAAGCTTTCTTT. Residues: CASSLGPLKAFF.

The rearrangement uses TRBV4-1 and TRBJ1-1; 8 nucleotides align to TRBD1. Germline CDR1 and CDR2: MGHRA and YSYEKL. CDR3 length: 14 residues. V lost 4 bases to trimming and J lost 10 bases; unmatched junction nucleotides: 11. The CDR3 sequence: CASSLFSGGEGAFF. The CDR3, as DNA: TGCGCCAGCAGCCTCTTCTCAGGGGGCGAGGGAGCTTTCTTT.

V usage is TRBV7-9 and J usage is TRBJ1-5; 7 bases are a match to TRBD1. The germline gives CDR1 SEHNR, CDR2 FQNEAQ (reference sequence). CDR3 length: 14 residues. V lost 5 bases and J lost 2; bases outside the gene matches: 3. Here the CDR3 DNA reads TGTGCCAGCAGCCGACAGGGTGGCAATCAGCCCCAGCATTTT. Its protein product is CASSRQGGNQPQHF.

On this clone itself: This may be a read error: a much more frequent sequence differs by one nucleotide. The V and J genes are TRBV4-2 and TRBJ2-5, with D possibly matching TRBD2 (7 bases). V lost 1 base to trimming and J lost 4 bases, with 16 bases between them. Germline loops: CDR1 LGHNA, CDR2 YNFKEQ. The length of the CDR3 is 16 residues. For the CDR3, the DNA is TGTGCCAGCAGCCAAGCGGGGGCGGGGGCCCGAGAGACCCAGTACTTC. It yields the protein CASSQAGAGARETQYF.

The chain uses TRBV7-3 and TRBJ2-7, with 11 nucleotides matching TRBD1. Looked up from germline, CDR1 is SGHTA and CDR2 is FQGTGA. CDR3 length: 15 residues. V lost 5 bases to trimming and J lost 2 bases; unmatched junction nucleotides: 5. CDR3 sequence: CASSPGTGGPYEQYF. CDR3 nucleotide sequence: TGTGCCAGCAGCCCGGGGACAGGGGGTCCCTACGAGCAGTACTTC.